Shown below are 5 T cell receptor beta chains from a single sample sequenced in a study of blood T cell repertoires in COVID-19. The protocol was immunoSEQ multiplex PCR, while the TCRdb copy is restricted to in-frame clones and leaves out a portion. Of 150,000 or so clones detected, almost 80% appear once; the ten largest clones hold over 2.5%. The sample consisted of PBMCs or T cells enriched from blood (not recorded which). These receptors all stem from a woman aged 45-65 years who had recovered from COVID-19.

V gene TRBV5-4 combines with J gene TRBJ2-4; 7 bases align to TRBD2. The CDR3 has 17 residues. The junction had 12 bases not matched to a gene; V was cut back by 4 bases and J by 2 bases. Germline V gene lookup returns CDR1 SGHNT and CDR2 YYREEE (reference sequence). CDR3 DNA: TGTGCCAGCAGCGAATTTGGCGGGAGTGGCTCCAAAAACATTCAGTACTTC. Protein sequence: CASSEFGGSGSKNIQYF.

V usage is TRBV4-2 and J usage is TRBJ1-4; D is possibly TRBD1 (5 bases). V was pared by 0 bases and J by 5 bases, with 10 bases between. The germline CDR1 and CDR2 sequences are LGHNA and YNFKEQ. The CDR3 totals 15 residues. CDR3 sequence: CASSQDQGWNEKLFF. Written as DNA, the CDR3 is TGTGCCAGCAGCCAAGATCAGGGCTGGAATGAAAAACTGTTTTTT.

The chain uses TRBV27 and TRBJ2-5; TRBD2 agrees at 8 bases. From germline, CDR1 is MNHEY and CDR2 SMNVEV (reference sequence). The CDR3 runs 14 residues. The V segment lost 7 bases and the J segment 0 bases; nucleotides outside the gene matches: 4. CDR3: CASMGGGYQETQYF. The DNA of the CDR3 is TGTGCCAGCATGGGCGGGGGGTACCAAGAGACCCAGTACTTC.

CDR3 residues: CASSLSLGSGYTF. DNA for the CDR3: TGTGCCAGCAGCTTATCTCTGGGGAGCGGCTACACCTTC. This sequence joins TRBV7-9 and TRBJ1-2; the D is unclear. Germline CDR1 reads SEHNR; CDR2 reads FQNEAQ (reference sequence). V was cut by 2 bases and J by 8 bases, with 12 bases left in between. The CDR3 extends over 13 amino acids.

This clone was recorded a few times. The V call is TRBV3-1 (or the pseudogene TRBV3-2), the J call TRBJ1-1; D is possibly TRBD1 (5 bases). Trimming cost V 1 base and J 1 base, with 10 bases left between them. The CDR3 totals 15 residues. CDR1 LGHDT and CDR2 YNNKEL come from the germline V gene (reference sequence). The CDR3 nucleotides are TGTGCCAGCAGCCAAGGGACCGGGGGGAACACTGAAGCTTTCTTT. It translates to CASSQGTGGNTEAFF.